This record concerns one T cell receptor beta chain sequence. The antigen this receptor binds is unknown. No clone much larger than this one lies a single base away; base qualities are absent. These data come from a study of CD8+ T cells in alopecia areata listed by TCRdb under 2018. Regarding the study in general: Treated patients were enrolled in an open-label pilot trial of oral tofacitinib, 5 to 10 mg twice daily, for moderate-to-severe alopecia areata. Patients on tofacitinib were biopsied at baseline and after 4 and 24 weeks of treatment, and several of the patients also had a later scalp biopsy. To study T cell clonal expansion in alopecia areata, the researchers applied high-throughput TCRbeta sequencing to both the C3H/HeJ mouse model and human patients. RNA came from the PAXgene miRNA kit for fixed scalp, the miRNeasy kit for PBMCs, and the RNeasy kit for mouse skin. In treated patients, disease severity was measured using the SALT score, which gives the percentage of scalp surface area affected. TCRbeta CDR3 regions were amplified by immunoSEQ multiplex PCR using 35 Vbeta forward and 13 Jbeta reverse primers. Scalp clonality was compared across normal scalp (n=4), patchy alopecia areata scalp (n=8), and alopecia totalis/universalis scalp (n=8). On the human side, TCRbeta sequencing was run on scalp tissue and on sorted CD4+ and CD8+ peripheral blood T cells from healthy controls and from alopecia areata patients with either patchy or totalis/universalis disease. Patients received tofacitinib for 6 to 18 months and were then followed off drug for 6 months to check for delayed response and recurrence. General conclusions and limits of the study: Shared TCR sequences between patients were less evident than in mice, which may be partly attributable to HLA diversity in the patient population. Lesional scalp, especially in alopecia totalis/universalis, showed higher clonality and more expanded CD8+ clones than normal scalp, suggesting antigenic drive. Unlike mouse skin, which is dominated by gammadelta T cells, normal human skin has resident alphabeta T cells that are also sequenced, and this complicates analysis of the scalp TCR repertoire. Tofacitinib significantly decreased scalp clonality and the number of expanded CD8+ clones among the top 100 scalp clones. Because the treated cohort was small and had only one nonresponder, larger studies are needed to examine links between baseline CD8+ expansion and response. Many expanded lesional clones persisted in scalp and blood during tofacitinib treatment, which may partly explain relapse after stopping treatment.

Explained via the paper, the time point label denotes: 4 weeks on oral tofacitinib. This specimen's treatment or condition label, per the study, means: oral pan-JAK inhibitor, 5-10 mg twice daily. Lesional scalp punch biopsies and peripheral blood were obtained from alopecia areata patients. PBMCs were isolated by density centrifugation and stained for CD3, CD4 and CD8, and CD4+ and CD8+ T cells were sorted on a FACSAria. Library preparation employed the immunoSEQ multiplex PCR assay. RNA was extracted from all samples and reverse transcribed into cDNA, which served as template for TCR sequencing. SuperScript III was used to make first-strand cDNA, primed with a 2:1 mix of oligo-dT and random hexamers. Amplification bias was assessed with a synthetic immune receptor repertoire, and residual bias was removed computationally. In the authors' own workflow: Raw reads were preprocessed for error removal, and CDR3 was defined according to IMGT conventions as running from the conserved cysteine to phenylalanine. Clonality was calculated as 1 minus Shannon entropy normalized by log2 of the number of productive unique TCRs. Scalp TCRbeta sequences were cross-referenced with sorted blood CD4 and CD8 repertoires so that the CD4 or CD8 identity of scalp clones could be inferred. TCRdb mirrors the immuneACCESS table, restricted to in-frame sequences. Some clones are absent from its copies; in checked studies, under half trace to an unresolved V gene, and the reason for the others is unknown. D and trimming come from the DNA, and the V and J calls and clone size come from that table. In all, the sample holds about 190,000 clones, and around 56% of those were seen once. Less than 0.8% of the sample rests with the top ten.

The CDR3 runs 14 amino acids, cysteine and phenylalanine included. Only CDR3 DNA remains: 42 bases, in frame from the first base. The junction carries 14 bases between V and J, which are trimmed by 3 bases and 5 bases respectively. CDR1 and CDR2, per the germline V gene, are KGHSH and LQKENI. The rearranged segments are TRBV18 and TRBJ2-7, and perhaps TRBD2 as D gene, on 6 matching bases. The TCR was taken from a human donor with alopecia areata. The starting material was CD4+ T cells sorted from blood, obtained at week 4, from a patient treated with tofacitinib. The CDR3 has the sequence CASSPIGTSDEQYF. In nucleotide form, the sequence is TGTGCCAGCTCACCGATTGGGACTTCAGACGAGCAGTACTTC.